The rows below give T cell receptor beta chains drawn from one sample of a study of CD8 T cells in ankylosing spondylitis. TCRdb processed the 5' RACE reads anew with MiXCR; each CDR3 protein has one entry. The sample lists about 130,000 distinct CDR3 sequences; 6% to 8.5% were seen once. The sequenced sample was blood, either unsorted or a sorted T cell fraction (not recorded which). The receptor source for this set is a female donor with ankylosing spondylitis or in good health (not recorded which). The CDR3 runs from the conserved cysteine through the conserved F or W. A D gene is named only where the DNA matches it firmly. Some rows have no size entry. The others give once, few or many, or a class for an expanded clone.

TRBD2,many,16,TRBV12-3/TRBV12-4,TRBJ2-3,CASSPPTSGGTDTQYF,TGTGCCAGCAGTCCCCCAACTAGCGGGGGCACAGATACGCAGTATTTT
NA,many,11,TRBV20-1,TRBJ1-2,CSATGSYGYTF,TGCAGTGCTACAGGATCCTATGGCTACACCTTC
NA,NA,14,TRBV19,TRBJ1-5,CASSIGDEHQRQHF,TGTGCCAGTAGTATTGGTGACGAACATCAGCGCCAGCATTTT
NA,few,16,TRBV4-1,TRBJ2-7,CASSQNRKVGGGEQYF,TGCGCCAGCAGCCAGAACCGGAAAGTGGGGGGAGGCGAGCAGTACTTC
NA,many,11,TRBV12-3/TRBV12-4,TRBJ1-1,CASSLRSEAFF,TGTGCCAGCAGTTTACGGAGCGAAGCTTTCTTT
TRBD1,many,14,TRBV29-1,TRBJ1-1,CSVATGVMNTEAFF,TGCAGCGTTGCGACAGGGGTCATGAACACTGAAGCTTTCTTT
NA,many,15,TRBV11-2,TRBJ1-6,CASSLGAPKNSPLHF,TGTGCCAGCAGCTTAGGAGCCCCGAAGAATTCACCCCTCCACTTT
NA,many,17,TRBV5-5,TRBJ1-5,CASSLAETPGSNQPQHF,TGTGCCAGCAGCTTGGCCGAGACCCCCGGAAGCAATCAGCCCCAGCATTTT
NA,NA,13,TRBV4-3,TRBJ1-2,CASSQARGYGYTF,TGCGCCAGCAGCCAAGCCCGGGGCTATGGCTACACCTTC
NA,many,15,TRBV7-9,TRBJ1-1,CASSQAGGRGPEAFF,TGTGCCAGCAGCCAGGCCGGGGGACGCGGACCAGAAGCTTTCTTT
TRBD1,NA,17,TRBV18,TRBJ1-1,CASSPERLGGWNTEAFF,TGTGCCAGCTCACCGGAAAGACTAGGGGGCTGGAACACTGAAGCTTTCTTT
NA,many,13,TRBV28,TRBJ1-1,CASFGSGNTEAFF,TGTGCCAGCTTTGGGTCAGGTAACACTGAAGCTTTCTTT
TRBD1,many,16,TRBV24-1,TRBJ2-3,CATSVRDRGLTDTQYF,TGTGCCACCAGTGTTCGGGACAGGGGGCTTACAGATACGCAGTATTTT
NA,many,16,TRBV29-1,TRBJ1-1,CSALGTTTGMNTEAFF,TGCAGCGCCCTGGGGACTACAACAGGAATGAACACTGAAGCTTTCTTT
TRBD1,NA,14,TRBV30,TRBJ1-1,CATTGVIANTEAFF,TGTGCCACAACAGGGGTAATAGCGAACACTGAAGCTTTCTTT
NA,many,12,TRBV9,TRBJ2-3,CASSVSGDTQYF,TGTGCCAGCAGCGTATCGGGGGATACGCAGTATTTT
TRBD1,many,14,TRBV6-1,TRBJ1-1,CASRLGQTNTEAFF,TGTGCCAGCAGGTTGGGACAGACGAACACTGAAGCTTTCTTT
TRBD1,NA,16,TRBV5-1,TRBJ2-7,CASSLSPGTGSYEQYF,TGCGCCAGCAGCTTGAGTCCCGGGACAGGGTCCTACGAGCAGTACTTC
TRBD2,many,14,TRBV20-1,TRBJ2-1,CSANSGDSYNEQFF,TGCAGTGCCAATAGCGGGGACTCCTACAATGAGCAGTTCTTC
NA,many,13,TRBV7-2,TRBJ2-4,CASSLVAKNIQYF,TGTGCCAGCAGCTTAGTAGCCAAAAACATTCAGTACTTC
NA,NA,18,TRBV12-3/TRBV12-4,TRBJ1-6,CTSSFSASLYRGNSPLHF,TGTACCAGCAGTTTTTCGGCCTCGTTATACCGGGGTAATTCACCCCTCCACTTT
NA,NA,12,TRBV5-1,TRBJ1-2,CASSLPGHGYTF,TGCGCCAGCAGCTTACCAGGGCATGGCTACACCTTC
NA,many,14,TRBV12-5,TRBJ1-2,CASGLATSNYGYTF,TGTGCTAGTGGTTTGGCTACATCTAACTATGGCTACACCTTC
NA,NA,17,TRBV5-1,TRBJ1-3,CASSLDSGTSSGNTIYF,TGCGCCAGCAGCTTGGACAGCGGCACCAGCTCTGGAAACACCATATATTTT
NA,many,14,TRBV28,TRBJ2-1,CASSLGGPPYEQFF,TGTGCCAGCAGTTTAGGGGGTCCTCCCTACGAGCAGTTCTTC
TRBD1,many,12,TRBV27,TRBJ1-5,CASRTGGWPQHF,TGTGCCAGCAGGACAGGGGGATGGCCCCAGCATTTT
NA,many,15,TRBV12-3/TRBV12-4,TRBJ1-1,CASSPSGLPNTEAFF,TGTGCCAGCAGTCCATCGGGACTCCCGAACACTGAAGCTTTCTTT
TRBD2,many,15,TRBV20-1,TRBJ2-7,CSAKGGASGVGEQYF,TGCAGTGCTAAAGGGGGGGCTAGCGGGGTTGGCGAGCAGTACTTC
TRBD1,NA,18,TRBV29-1,TRBJ2-5,CSVEGFASGGQARETQYF,TGCAGCGTTGAAGGGTTCGCCAGTGGAGGACAGGCCAGAGAGACCCAGTACTTC
NA,many,14,TRBV27,TRBJ2-2,CASSLSGGTGELFF,TGTGCCAGCAGTTTATCAGGGGGCACCGGGGAGCTGTTTTTT
NA,many,16,TRBV4-1,TRBJ2-7,CASSQGFSRQDHEQYF,TGCGCCAGCAGCCAAGGTTTTAGCCGGCAGGACCACGAGCAGTACTTC
NA,many,14,TRBV7-2,TRBJ1-1,CASRWGDGNTEAFF,TGTGCCAGCAGGTGGGGGGATGGGAACACTGAAGCTTTCTTT
NA,many,13,TRBV6-1,TRBJ1-5,CAGATGSREPQHF,TGTGCCGGGGCCACAGGGTCCCGGGAGCCCCAGCATTTT
NA,many,13,TRBV7-2,TRBJ1-1,CASSFMGSSEAFF,TGTGCCAGCAGCTTTATGGGTTCCTCCGAAGCTTTCTTT
NA,many,14,TRBV5-6,TRBJ2-7,CASSRVGKWGEQYF,TGTGCCAGCAGCCGCGTAGGTAAATGGGGCGAGCAGTACTTC
TRBD1,NA,14,TRBV19,TRBJ2-1,CASSPRDRVHEQFF,TGTGCCAGTAGTCCCCGGGACAGGGTCCATGAGCAGTTCTTC
NA,many,16,TRBV9,TRBJ2-5,CASSVGSTGHQETQYF,TGTGCCAGCAGCGTAGGGAGTACTGGACACCAAGAGACCCAGTACTTC
NA,many,11,TRBV29-1,TRBJ2-3,CSTWDADTQYF,TGCAGCACCTGGGACGCAGATACGCAGTATTTT
NA,many,12,TRBV5-1,TRBJ2-2,CASAQDTGELFF,TGCGCCAGTGCCCAAGACACCGGGGAGCTGTTTTTT
NA,many,16,TRBV24-1,TRBJ1-2,CATSRTATAGPDGYTF,TGTGCCACCAGCCGTACTGCGACCGCGGGACCCGATGGCTACACCTTC
NA,many,16,TRBV7-8,TRBJ1-3,CASSLGSGSSGNTIYF,TGTGCCAGCAGCTTAGGTAGCGGGAGCTCTGGAAACACCATATATTTT
NA,many,18,TRBV9,TRBJ2-6,CASSALGQGSTGANVLTF,TGTGCCAGCAGCGCCCTTGGGCAGGGTTCCACTGGGGCCAACGTCCTGACTTTC
NA,many,15,TRBV5-5,TRBJ1-5,CASSTGRLSNQPQHF,TGTGCCAGCAGCACAGGACGGCTTAGCAATCAGCCCCAGCATTTT
NA,many,13,TRBV12-3/TRBV12-4,TRBJ2-7,CASSSGSSYEQYF,TGTGCCAGCAGTTCGGGCAGTTCCTACGAGCAGTACTTC
NA,many,14,TRBV7-2,TRBJ1-2,CASSLVLDSYGYTF,TGTGCCAGCAGCTTAGTACTAGATTCGTATGGCTACACCTTC